The 23 T cell receptor beta chains below all came from one sample that was sequenced in a study of CXCR3-negative and CXCR3-positive naive CD8 T cells. General study points: More hydrophobic TRB CDR3s occurred in CXCR3-positive than in CXCR3-negative naive cells.

Via 5' RACE with UMI labels, TRB cDNA libraries were prepared. Following a re-call of the 5' RACE reads, TCRdb has one entry per CDR3 protein and lacks DNA. Its table lists roughly 140,000 distinct CDR3 sequences. These receptors' antigens are unknown. Sample: naive CXCR3+ CD8+ T cells from blood. The subset is: CD45RO-CCR7+CD27+CD95- naive CD8+ T cells expressing CXCR3 (TNR3+). These receptors were obtained from a human donor in good health. Some clones in this sample may be carry-over from other donors' samples.

The chain carries TRBV29-1 and TRBJ2-2; TCRdb lists TRBD1, though no DNA is available to test this call. Germline CDR1 and CDR2: SQVTM and ANQGSEA. The CDR3 contains 14 residues. CDR3 sequence reads: CSVGGTGIGGELFF.

The chain employs TRBV6-4 and TRBJ1-1; checking the TCRdb D call of TRBD1 is not possible without DNA. This CDR3 spans 17 amino acids. Germline loops: CDR1 MRHNA, CDR2 SNTAGT. The CDR3 spells CARTALENRPSNTEAFF.

The V and J genes are TRBV7-9 and TRBJ2-1; TCRdb's D gene call, TRBD2, goes unchecked for lack of DNA. Germline assignment: CDR1 SEHNR and CDR2 FQNEAQ (reference sequence). CDR3 length: 18 residues. CDR3 amino acids: CASSLGYREGRVDNEQFF.

The chain carries TRBV23-1 and TRBJ1-5; absent DNA, TCRdb's TRBD1 call cannot be checked. TRBV23-1 is an ORF for which the function is uncertain. The CDR3 runs to 15 residues. CDR3 amino acids: CASSQSGQFCQPQHF.

V is TRBV3-1 and J is TRBJ2-2; TCRdb reports TRBD1, a call that lacks DNA to check it against. Per germline, CDR1 LGHDT and CDR2 YNNKEL (reference sequence). There are 18 residues in the CDR3. The chain's CDR3 is CASSFSQGERQGTGELFF.

The chain is built from TRBV4-1 and TRBJ2-1; absent DNA, TCRdb's TRBD2 call cannot be checked. CDR1 and CDR2 from the germline V gene are MGHRA and YSYEKL. There are 17 residues in the CDR3. CDR3 region: CASTDRWPSGGVNEQFF.

The chain couples TRBV5-1 to TRBJ2-3. Looked up from germline, CDR1 is SGHRS and CDR2 is YFSETQ. This CDR3 is built from 15 residues. This chain's CDR3 is CASSARSTITDTQYF. Variable domain in full (rest from reference TRBV5-1 and TRBJ2-3): KAGVTQTPRYLIKTRGQQVTLSCSPISGHRSVSWYQQTPGQGLQFLFEYFSETQRNKGNFPGRFSGRQFSNSRSEMNVSTLELGDSALYLCASSARSTITDTQYFGPGTRLTVL.

The chain joins TRBV7-9 to TRBJ1-1; lacking DNA, the TRBD1 call made by TCRdb goes unchecked. Per germline, CDR1 SEHNR and CDR2 FQNEAQ (reference sequence). The length of the CDR3 is 13 residues. CDR3 sequence: CASSFGDSTEASF.

The chain combines TRBV19 with TRBJ2-3. CDR1 is LNHDA, CDR2 SQIVND, per germline (reference sequence). The length of the CDR3 is 14 residues. The CDR3 is CASSILAGTDTQYF.

This sequence joins TRBV3-1 and TRBJ2-1; the TRBD2 assignment by TCRdb is unverifiable without DNA. The CDR3 is 20 amino acids. Germline CDR1 reads LGHDT; CDR2 reads YNNKEL (reference sequence). The CDR3 sequence is CASSPRPLAGGPSSYNEQFF.

The chain couples TRBV4-1 to TRBJ2-7. Per the germline V gene, CDR1 is MGHRA and CDR2 is YSYEKL. There are 15 residues in the CDR3. CDR3 region: CASSPIGSNPYEQYF.

The V call is TRBV24-1, the J call TRBJ2-1; TCRdb lists TRBD1, though no DNA is available to test this call. CDR1 and CDR2 from the germline V gene are KGHDR and SFDVKD. CDR3 length equals 16 residues. CDR3 region: CATSEEETGSYNEQFF.

The CDR3 sequence: CASSKVLPLWSNTYEQYF. This sequence joins TRBV21-1 and TRBJ2-7; TCRdb's D call of TRBD1 is untestable without DNA. TRBV21-1 is a recognized pseudogene. The CDR3 is made up of 18 amino acids.

The chain is built from TRBV19 and TRBJ1-1; the D gene TCRdb calls, TRBD1, cannot be checked with no DNA. The CDR3 loop spans 13 amino acids. CDR1 LNHDA and CDR2 SQIVND come from the germline V gene (reference sequence). The CDR3 is CATQGQENTEAFF.

This chain uses TRBV15 with TRBJ2-1; absent DNA, TCRdb's TRBD2 call cannot be checked. The CDR3 has 15 residues. Germline CDR1 is LNHNV and CDR2 is YYDKDF (reference sequence). The CDR3 spells CATSPGTSAHNEQFF.

The chain uses TRBV7-9 and TRBJ2-7; TCRdb reports TRBD1, a call that lacks DNA to check it against. This CDR3 region has 15 residues. Germline V gene data show CDR1 as SEHNR and CDR2 as FQNEAQ (reference sequence). The CDR3 reads CASSPRTGGVYEQYF.

CDR3 sequence reads: CSARVPPDTQYF. J is TRBJ2-3 and V is TRBV20-1; TCRdb picks TRBD2, but there is no DNA to check that call. The CDR3 is 12 residues long. Germline values: CDR1 DFQATT, CDR2 SNEGSKA (reference sequence).

V and J are TRBV6-5 and TRBJ1-5. Germline assignment: CDR1 MNHEY and CDR2 SVGAGI. CDR3 length: 17 amino acids. CDR3 protein: CASSYSIPVDSNQPQHF.

The CDR3 sequence is CSARVAGAPYNEQFF. This rearrangement joins TRBV20-1 to TRBJ2-1; absent DNA, TCRdb's TRBD1 call cannot be checked. Germline V lookup: CDR1 DFQATT, CDR2 SNEGSKA (reference sequence). The CDR3 consists of 15 residues.

V and J are TRBV4-2 and TRBJ2-7; TCRdb picks TRBD2, but there is no DNA to check that call. Germline V CDR1 and CDR2: LGHNA, YNFKEQ. The CDR3 consists of 17 residues. The CDR3 reads CASSQLSGGPLSYEQYF.

This chain uses TRBV5-6 with TRBJ1-5. The germline V gene has CDR1 SGHDT and CDR2 YYEEEE. The CDR3 is 14 amino acids. CDR3 sequence reads: CASSFGGDNQPQHF.

This chain connects TRBV2 to TRBJ2-1; the TCRdb call, TRBD2, lacks DNA for checking. This CDR3 contains 16 residues. Per the germline V gene, CDR1 is SNHLY and CDR2 is FYNNEI. CDR3 loop: CASSKRDFSSYNEQFF.

The V and J genes are TRBV2 and TRBJ2-7; TCRdb's assignment of TRBD1 cannot be checked, as there is no DNA. The CDR3 is made up of 13 amino acids. Germline loops: CDR1 SNHLY, CDR2 FYNNEI. CDR3 loop: CASSEGVLYEQYF.